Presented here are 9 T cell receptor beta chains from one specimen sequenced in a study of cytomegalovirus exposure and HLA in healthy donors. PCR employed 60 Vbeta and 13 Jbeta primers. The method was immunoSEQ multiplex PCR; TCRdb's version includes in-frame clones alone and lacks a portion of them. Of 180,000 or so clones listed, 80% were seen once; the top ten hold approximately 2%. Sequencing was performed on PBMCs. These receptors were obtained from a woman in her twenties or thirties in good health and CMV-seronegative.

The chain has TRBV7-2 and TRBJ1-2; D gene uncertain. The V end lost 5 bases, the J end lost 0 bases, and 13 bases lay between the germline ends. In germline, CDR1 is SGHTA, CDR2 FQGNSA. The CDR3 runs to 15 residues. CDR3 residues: CASSPTYLANYGYTF. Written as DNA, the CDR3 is TGTGCCAGCAGCCCCACCTATTTAGCTAACTATGGCTACACCTTC.

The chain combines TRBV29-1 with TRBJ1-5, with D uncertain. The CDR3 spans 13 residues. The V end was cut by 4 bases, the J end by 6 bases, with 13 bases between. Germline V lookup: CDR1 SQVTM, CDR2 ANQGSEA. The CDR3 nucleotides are TGCAGCGTTGTCGGAGAATTCGGTCAGCCCCAGCATTTT. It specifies CSVVGEFGQPQHF.

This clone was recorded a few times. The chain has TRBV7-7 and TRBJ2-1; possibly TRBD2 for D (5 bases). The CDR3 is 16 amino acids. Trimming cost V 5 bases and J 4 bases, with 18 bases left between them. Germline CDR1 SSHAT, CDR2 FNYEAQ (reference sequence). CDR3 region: CASSASTISFYNEQFF. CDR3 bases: TGTGCCAGCAGCGCCTCGACTATTTCCTTTTACAATGAGCAGTTCTTC.

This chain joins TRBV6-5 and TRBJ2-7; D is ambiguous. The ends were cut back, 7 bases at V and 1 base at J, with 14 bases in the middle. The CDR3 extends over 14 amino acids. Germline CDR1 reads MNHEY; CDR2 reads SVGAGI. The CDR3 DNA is TGTGCCAGCACCCCCATCGGTATTTCCTACGAGCAGTACTTC. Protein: CASTPIGISYEQYF.

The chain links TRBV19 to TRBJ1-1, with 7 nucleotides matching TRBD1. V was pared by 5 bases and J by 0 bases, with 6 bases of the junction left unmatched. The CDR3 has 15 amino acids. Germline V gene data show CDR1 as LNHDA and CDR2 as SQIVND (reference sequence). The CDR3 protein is CASSGPGTVNTEAFF. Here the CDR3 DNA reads TGTGCCAGTAGTGGGCCCGGGACAGTGAACACTGAAGCTTTCTTT.

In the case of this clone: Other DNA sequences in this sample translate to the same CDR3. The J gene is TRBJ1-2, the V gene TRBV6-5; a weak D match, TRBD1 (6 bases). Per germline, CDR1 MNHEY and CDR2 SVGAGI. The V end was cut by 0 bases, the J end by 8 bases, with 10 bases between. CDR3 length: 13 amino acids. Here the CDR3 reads CASSYSGAEGYTF. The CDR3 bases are TGTGCCAGCAGTTACTCGGGGGCAGAAGGCTACACCTTC.

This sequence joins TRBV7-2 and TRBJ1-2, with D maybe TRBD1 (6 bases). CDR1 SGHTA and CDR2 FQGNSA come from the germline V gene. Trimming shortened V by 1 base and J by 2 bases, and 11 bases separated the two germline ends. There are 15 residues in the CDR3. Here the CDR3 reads CASSLVGTKNYGYTF. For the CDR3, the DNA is TGTGCCAGCAGCTTAGTAGGGACAAAAAACTATGGCTACACCTTC.

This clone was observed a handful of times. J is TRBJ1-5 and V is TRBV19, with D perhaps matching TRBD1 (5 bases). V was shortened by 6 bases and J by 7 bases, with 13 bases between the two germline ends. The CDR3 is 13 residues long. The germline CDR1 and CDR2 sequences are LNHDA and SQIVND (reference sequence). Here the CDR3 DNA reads TGTGCCAGTAGCCTCCAGGGAGGACAGCCCCAGCATTTT. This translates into CASSLQGGQPQHF.

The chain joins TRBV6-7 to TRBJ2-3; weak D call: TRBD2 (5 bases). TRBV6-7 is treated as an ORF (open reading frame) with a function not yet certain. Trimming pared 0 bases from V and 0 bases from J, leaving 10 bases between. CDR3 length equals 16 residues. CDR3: CASSYSRGSSTDTQYF. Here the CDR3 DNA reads TGTGCCAGCAGTTACTCCCGAGGGTCAAGCACAGATACGCAGTATTTT.